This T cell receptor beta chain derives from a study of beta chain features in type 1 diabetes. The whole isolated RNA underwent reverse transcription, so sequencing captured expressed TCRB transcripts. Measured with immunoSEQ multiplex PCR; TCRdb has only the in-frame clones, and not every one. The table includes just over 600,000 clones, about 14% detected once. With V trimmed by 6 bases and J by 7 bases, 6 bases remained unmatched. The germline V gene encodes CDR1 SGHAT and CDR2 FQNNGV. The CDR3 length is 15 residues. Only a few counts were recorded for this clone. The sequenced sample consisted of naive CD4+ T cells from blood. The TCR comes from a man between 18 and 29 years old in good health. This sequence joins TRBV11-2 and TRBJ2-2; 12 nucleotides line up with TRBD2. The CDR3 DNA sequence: TGTGCCAGCAGGACTAGCGGGAGATTGGTCGGGGAGCTGTTTTTT. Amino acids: CASRTSGRLVGELFF. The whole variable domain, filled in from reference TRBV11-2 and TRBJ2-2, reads EAGVAQSPRYKIIEKRQSVAFWCNPISGHATLYWYQQILGQGPKLLIQFQNNGVVDDSQLPKDRFSAERLKGVDSTLKIQPAKLEDSAVYLCASRTSGRLVGELFFGEGSRLTVL.